Here is one T cell receptor beta chain with its context. These data are taken from a study of blood T cell repertoires in COVID-19. Looking at the study overall: Both acute and convalescent COVID-19 samples were obtained from the United States, Italy and Spain. Nucleic acid was either cDNA or gDNA, and it came from T cells, B-cell-depleted T cells, or PBMCs.

Per the authors' pipeline: Reference gene primer amplification gave estimated nucleated cell counts. Libraries were prepared by immunoSEQ multiplex PCR; TCRdb keeps only in-frame clonotypes and omits some of them. From that table come the V and J calls and clone size; the DNA was used to work out D and trimming. The table has some 30,000 clones, about nine tenths seen once. Input material: peripheral blood. This receptor was taken from a man aged 50-59 years with active or convalescent COVID-19.

CDR3 sequence (DNA): TGTGCCATCAGTGTAGGTGGGACACCGCCCTTTCTGAATGGCTACACCTTC. Translated: CAISVGGTPPFLNGYTF. This chain links TRBV10-3 with TRBJ1-2; the D gene is possibly TRBD1 (6 bases). Germline CDR1 is ENHRY and CDR2 is SYGVKD. The CDR3 spans 17 residues. Trimming removed 4 bases at V and 6 bases at J, with 24 bases between.